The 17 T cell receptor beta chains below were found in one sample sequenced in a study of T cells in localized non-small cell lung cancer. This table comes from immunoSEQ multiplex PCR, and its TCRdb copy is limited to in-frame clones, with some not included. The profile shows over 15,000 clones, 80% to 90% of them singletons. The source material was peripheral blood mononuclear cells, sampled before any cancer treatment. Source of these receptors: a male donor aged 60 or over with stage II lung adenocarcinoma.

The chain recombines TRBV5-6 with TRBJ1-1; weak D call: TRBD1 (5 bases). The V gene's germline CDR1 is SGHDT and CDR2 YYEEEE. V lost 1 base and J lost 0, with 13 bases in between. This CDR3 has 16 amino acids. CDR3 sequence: CASSLQGRFVNTEAFF. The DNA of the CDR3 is TGTGCCAGCAGCTTGCAGGGTCGTTTCGTGAACACTGAAGCTTTCTTT.

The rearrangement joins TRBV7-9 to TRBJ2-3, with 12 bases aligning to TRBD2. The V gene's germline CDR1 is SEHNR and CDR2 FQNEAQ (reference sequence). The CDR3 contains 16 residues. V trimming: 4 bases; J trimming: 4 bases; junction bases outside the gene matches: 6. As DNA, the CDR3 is TGTGCCAGCAGCTCCTCTAGCGGGAGGGGGGCAGATACGCAGTATTTT. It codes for CASSSSSGRGADTQYF.

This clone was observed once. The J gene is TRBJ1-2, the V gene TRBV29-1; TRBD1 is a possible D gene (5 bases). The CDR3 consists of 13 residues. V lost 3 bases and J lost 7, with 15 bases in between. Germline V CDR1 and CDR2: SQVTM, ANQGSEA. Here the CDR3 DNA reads TGCAGCGTTGAGAACAACAGGAATGGTGGCTACACCTTC. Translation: CSVENNRNGGYTF.

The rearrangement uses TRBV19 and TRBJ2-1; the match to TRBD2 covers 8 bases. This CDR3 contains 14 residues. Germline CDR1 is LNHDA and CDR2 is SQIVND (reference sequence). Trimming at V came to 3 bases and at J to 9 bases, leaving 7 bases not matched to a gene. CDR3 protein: CASSMSGRWAEQFF. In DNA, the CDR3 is TGTGCCAGTAGTATGAGCGGGAGATGGGCTGAGCAGTTCTTC. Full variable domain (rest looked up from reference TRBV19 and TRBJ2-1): DGGITQSPKYLFRKEGQNVTLSCEQNLNHDAMYWYRQDPGQGLRLIYYSQIVNDFQKGDIAEGYSVSREKKESFPLTVTSAQKNPTAFYLCASSMSGRWAEQFFGPGTRLTVL.

CDR3 protein: CASSYKAANTEAFF. For the CDR3, the DNA is TGTGCCAGCAGTTATAAGGCAGCGAACACTGAAGCTTTCTTT. V and J are TRBV6-9 and TRBJ1-1; D uncertain. Germline loops: CDR1 MNHGY, CDR2 SVAAGI. This CDR3 spans 14 amino acids. V was trimmed by 2 bases and J by 1 base, leaving 8 bases between them.

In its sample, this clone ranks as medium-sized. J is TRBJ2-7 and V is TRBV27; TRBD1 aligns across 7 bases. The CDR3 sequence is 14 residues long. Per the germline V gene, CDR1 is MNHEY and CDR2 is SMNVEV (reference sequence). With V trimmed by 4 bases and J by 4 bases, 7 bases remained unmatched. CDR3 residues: CASSSDRDGYEQYF. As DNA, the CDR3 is TGTGCCAGCAGTTCAGACAGGGATGGGTACGAGCAGTACTTC.

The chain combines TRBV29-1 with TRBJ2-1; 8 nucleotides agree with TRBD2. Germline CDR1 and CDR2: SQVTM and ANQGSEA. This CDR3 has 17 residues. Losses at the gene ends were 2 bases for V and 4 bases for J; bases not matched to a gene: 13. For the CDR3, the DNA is TGCAGCGTTGAACTTGCTGCGGGAGGTCTGGCATACAATGAGCAGTTCTTC. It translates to CSVELAAGGLAYNEQFF.

The CDR3 sequence: CASSRDRTVNGYTF. The CDR3 bases are TGTGCCAGCAGCCGCGATAGGACAGTCAACGGCTACACCTTC. The rearrangement uses TRBV7-9 and TRBJ1-2; tentatively, D is TRBD1 (6 bases). V lost 5 bases to trimming and J lost 8 bases, with 18 bases between them. The CDR3 sequence is 14 residues long. Germline lookup yields CDR1 SEHNR and CDR2 FQNEAQ (reference sequence).

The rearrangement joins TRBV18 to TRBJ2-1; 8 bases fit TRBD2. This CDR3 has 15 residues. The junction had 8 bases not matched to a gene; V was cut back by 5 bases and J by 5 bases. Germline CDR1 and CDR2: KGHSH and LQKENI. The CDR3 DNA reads TGTGCCAGCTCAACACAGAGCGGGAGTAACAATGAGCAGTTCTTC. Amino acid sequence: CASSTQSGSNNEQFF. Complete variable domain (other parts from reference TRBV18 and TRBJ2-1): NAGVMQNPRHLVRRRGQEARLRCSPMKGHSHVYWYRQLPEEGLKFMVYLQKENIIDESGMPKERFSAEFPKEGPSILRIQQVVRGDSAAYFCASSTQSGSNNEQFFGPGTRLTVL.

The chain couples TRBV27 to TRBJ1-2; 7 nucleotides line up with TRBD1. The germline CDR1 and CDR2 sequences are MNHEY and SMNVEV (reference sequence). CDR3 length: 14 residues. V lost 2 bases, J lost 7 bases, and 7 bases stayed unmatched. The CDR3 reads CASSLGGWDSGYTF. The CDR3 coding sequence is TGTGCCAGCAGTTTAGGGGGTTGGGACAGTGGCTACACCTTC.

As DNA, the CDR3 is TGTGCCAGCAGCACGACCGGCAAAGGTTACAAACGGGCCAACGTCCTGACTTTC. Amino acids: CASSTTGKGYKRANVLTF. J is TRBJ2-6 and V is TRBV4-2; unclear D gene. Trimming took 5 bases from V and 5 from J, leaving 22 bases between them. This CDR3 is 18 amino acids long. The germline gives CDR1 LGHNA, CDR2 YNFKEQ.

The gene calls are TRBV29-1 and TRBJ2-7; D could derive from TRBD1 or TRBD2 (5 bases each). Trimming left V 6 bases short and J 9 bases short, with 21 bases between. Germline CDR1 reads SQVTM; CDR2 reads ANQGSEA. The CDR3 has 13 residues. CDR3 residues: CSVTSRGATAQYF. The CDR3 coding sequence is TGCAGCGTGACATCCCGGGGCGCGACGGCGCAGTACTTC.

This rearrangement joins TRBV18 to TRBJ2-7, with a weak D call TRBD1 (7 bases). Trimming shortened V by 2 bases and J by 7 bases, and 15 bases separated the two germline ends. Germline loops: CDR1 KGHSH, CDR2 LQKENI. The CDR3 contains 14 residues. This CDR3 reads CASSPFDRAGEQYF. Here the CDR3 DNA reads TGTGCCAGCTCACCATTCGACAGGGCGGGGGAGCAGTACTTC.

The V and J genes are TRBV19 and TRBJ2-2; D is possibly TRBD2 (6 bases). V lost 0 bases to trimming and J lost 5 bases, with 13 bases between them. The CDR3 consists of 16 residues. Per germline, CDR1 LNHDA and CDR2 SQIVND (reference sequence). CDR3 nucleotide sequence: TGTGCCAGTAGTATAGATGGGCTAGCGCTTACCGGGGAGCTGTTTTTT. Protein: CASSIDGLALTGELFF.

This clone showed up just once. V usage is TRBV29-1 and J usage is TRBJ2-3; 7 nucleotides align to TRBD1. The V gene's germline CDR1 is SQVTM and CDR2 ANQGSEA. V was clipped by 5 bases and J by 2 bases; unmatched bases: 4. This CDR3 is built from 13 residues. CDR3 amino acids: CSVPGQTTDTQYF. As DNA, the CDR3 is TGCAGCGTTCCGGGACAGACCACAGATACGCAGTATTTT.

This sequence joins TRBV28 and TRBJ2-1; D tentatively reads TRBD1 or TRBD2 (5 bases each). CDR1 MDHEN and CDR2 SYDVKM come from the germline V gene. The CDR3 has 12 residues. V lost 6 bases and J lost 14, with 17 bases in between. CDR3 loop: CASSVGGGREFF. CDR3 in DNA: TGTGCCAGCAGCGTCGGTGGGGGTCGGGAGTTCTTC. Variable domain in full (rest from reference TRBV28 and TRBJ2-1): DVKVTQSSRYLVKRTGEKVFLECVQDMDHENMFWYRQDPGLGLRLIYFSYDVKMKEKGDIPEGYSVSREKKERFSLILESASTNQTSMYLCASSVGGGREFFGPGTRLTVL.

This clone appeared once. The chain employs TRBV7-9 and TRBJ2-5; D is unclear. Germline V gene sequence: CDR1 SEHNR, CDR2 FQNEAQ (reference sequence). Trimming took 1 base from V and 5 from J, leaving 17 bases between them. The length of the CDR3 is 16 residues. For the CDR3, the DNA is TGTGCCAGCAGCTTAGGGCGTGCTCCGCCTGGGGAGACCCAGTACTTC. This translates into CASSLGRAPPGETQYF. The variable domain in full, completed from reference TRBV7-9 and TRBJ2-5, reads DTGVSQNPRHKITKRGQNVTFRCDPISEHNRLYWYRQTLGQGPEFLTYFQNEAQLEKSRLLSDRFSAERPKGSFSTLEIQRTEQGDSAMYLCASSLGRAPPGETQYFGPGTRLLVL.